These 24 T cell receptor beta chains came from one sample sequenced in a study of siplizumab effects on memory and regulatory T cells (dated by TCRdb to about 2019). Preparation of the library involved the immunoSEQ multiplex PCR assay. TCRdb re-hosts the immuneACCESS table, in-frame sequences only. Its copies lack some clones; in the studies checked, an unresolved V gene accounts for under half of them, and the cause for the rest is not known. For this sample the table gives tens of thousands of clones, of which approximately 94% were detected only once. Over 5% of the sample is in the top ten clones. The sample taken for sequencing was CD8+ T cells sorted from blood. The receptor set was obtained from a human donor in good health.

The rearrangement links TRBV7-9 to TRBJ1-2; D not certain. Germline CDR1 and CDR2: SEHNR and FQNEAQ (reference sequence). This CDR3 region has 16 residues. V was trimmed by 5 bases and J by 5 bases, leaving 21 bases between them. The CDR3 region is CASSPPASLALYGYTF. The CDR3 DNA follows: TGTGCCAGCAGCCCCCCGGCGTCCCTGGCTCTTTATGGCTACACCTTC. Supplemented by reference TRBV7-9 and TRBJ1-2, the full variable domain reads DTGVSQNPRHKITKRGQNVTFRCDPISEHNRLYWYRQTLGQGPEFLTYFQNEAQLEKSRLLSDRFSAERPKGSFSTLEIQRTEQGDSAMYLCASSPPASLALYGYTFGSGTRLTVV.

This chain links TRBV5-6 with TRBJ1-6; unclear D gene. The CDR3 totals 13 residues. V gave up 1 base and J gave up 8 bases, with 7 bases separating them. Germline assignment: CDR1 SGHDT and CDR2 YYEEEE. The CDR3 loop reads CASSLTRDSPLHF. The DNA of the CDR3 is TGTGCCAGCAGCTTGACTCGGGATTCACCCCTCCACTTT.

The chain uses TRBV6-5 and TRBJ1-1; D not certain. Trimming stripped 6 bases from V and 1 base from J, with 12 bases between. The CDR3 covers 14 residues. CDR1 and CDR2 from the germline V gene are MNHEY and SVGAGI. CDR3 amino acids: CASSLVIGNTEAFF. The CDR3, as DNA: TGTGCCAGCAGCCTCGTCATTGGGAACACTGAAGCTTTCTTT.

J is TRBJ2-7 and V is TRBV28, with TRBD2 matching 11 bases. The germline CDR1 and CDR2 sequences are MDHEN and SYDVKM. The V gene end was trimmed by 3 bases and the J gene end by 4 bases; junction bases not matched to a gene: 17. The CDR3 has 19 residues. This CDR3 reads CASSFPSRGLADPAYEQYF. The CDR3 nucleotides are TGTGCCAGCAGTTTTCCCAGCCGGGGACTAGCGGACCCGGCGTACGAGCAGTACTTC.

V is TRBV15 and J is TRBJ2-2; D is ambiguous. The CDR3 has 13 amino acids. Trimming left V 3 bases short and J 6 bases short, with 8 bases between. The V gene's germline CDR1 is LNHNV and CDR2 YYDKDF (reference sequence). The CDR3 sequence is CATSSREAGELFF. The CDR3 DNA reads TGTGCCACCAGCAGCCGAGAGGCCGGGGAGCTGTTTTTT. Supplemented by reference TRBV15 and TRBJ2-2, the full variable domain reads DAMVIQNPRYQVTQFGKPVTLSCSQTLNHNVMYWYQQKSSQAPKLLFHYYDKDFNNEADTPDNFQSRRPNTSFCFLDIRSPGLGDTAMYLCATSSREAGELFFGEGSRLTVL.

This rearrangement joins TRBV19 to TRBJ1-1; perhaps TRBD1 as D (5 bases). This CDR3 comprises 13 residues. The germline V gene has CDR1 LNHDA and CDR2 SQIVND (reference sequence). Trimming removed 3 bases from V and 5 bases from J, with 10 bases in between. CDR3 DNA: TGTGCCAGTAGTATGCAGGGAGAGACTGAAGCTTTCTTT. The encoded protein is CASSMQGETEAFF.

In DNA form, the CDR3 reads TGTGCCAGCAGCCCCGCCGGCGGAACAGATACGCAGTATTTT. This encodes CASSPAGGTDTQYF. This chain joins TRBV6-5 and TRBJ2-3, with unresolved D. Germline-derived CDR1 and CDR2 are MNHEY and SVGAGI. The CDR3 length is 14 residues. The ends were cut back, 6 bases at V and 3 bases at J, with 13 bases in the middle.

The rearrangement joins TRBV6-5 to TRBJ2-2, with a possible D match to TRBD1 (6 bases). The length of the CDR3 is 14 residues. The V end was cut by 2 bases, the J end by 5 bases, with 9 bases between. Germline V gene sequence: CDR1 MNHEY, CDR2 SVGAGI. The CDR3 loop is CASSYTGWTGELFF. Here the CDR3 DNA reads TGTGCCAGCAGTTACACAGGGTGGACCGGGGAGCTGTTTTTT.

V and J are TRBV4-2 and TRBJ2-4, with TRBD1 identical over 7 bases. The germline V gene has CDR1 LGHNA and CDR2 YNFKEQ. V shed 4 bases, J shed 9 bases, and the junction held 12 bases outside the gene matches. The CDR3 is 15 residues long. The chain's CDR3 is CASSLPGTEGGIQYF. In DNA, the CDR3 is TGTGCCAGCAGCCTCCCCGGGACAGAGGGTGGCATTCAGTACTTC.

The chain has TRBV5-1 and TRBJ2-5, with no clear D. This CDR3 is 13 amino acids long. V was trimmed by 6 bases and J by 2 bases, leaving 11 bases between them. Looked up from germline, CDR1 is SGHRS and CDR2 is YFSETQ. The CDR3 DNA reads as TGCGCCAGCATGTTCCGCACTCAAGAGACCCAGTACTTC. It codes for CASMFRTQETQYF.

The chain joins TRBV5-6 to TRBJ1-2, with 8 bases fitting TRBD1. This CDR3 is 16 amino acids long. V shed 6 bases, J shed 4 bases, and the junction held 14 bases outside the gene matches. Per the germline V gene, CDR1 is SGHDT and CDR2 is YYEEEE. The CDR3 DNA reads TGTGCCAGCATCCCGGGACAGGCACCTTTCGGCTATGGCTACACCTTC. Translated, it gives CASIPGQAPFGYGYTF.

The rearrangement joins TRBV5-1 to TRBJ2-7, with TRBD1 matching 8 bases. V lost 3 bases, J lost 2 bases, and 1 base stayed unmatched. The CDR3 sequence is 13 residues long. The germline V gene encodes CDR1 SGHRS and CDR2 YFSETQ. The CDR3 sequence: CASSWDRTYEQYF. The CDR3 nucleotides are TGCGCCAGCAGCTGGGACAGGACCTACGAGCAGTACTTC.

The chain uses TRBV28 and TRBJ2-3; D is unresolved. This CDR3 spans 11 amino acids. V gave up 7 bases and J gave up 4 bases, with 6 bases separating them. In germline, CDR1 is MDHEN, CDR2 SYDVKM. The CDR3 is CASTKSDTQYF. The CDR3 DNA follows: TGTGCCAGCACCAAGTCAGATACGCAGTATTTT.

The V call is TRBV6-5, the J call TRBJ1-3; D possibly corresponds to TRBD1 (5 bases). The CDR3 spans 15 residues. V was shortened by 5 bases and J by 0 bases, with 11 bases between the two germline ends. CDR1 and CDR2 from the germline V gene are MNHEY and SVGAGI. CDR3 protein: CASSRGHYSGNTIYF. The DNA of the CDR3 is TGTGCCAGCAGTCGCGGACACTACTCTGGAAACACCATATATTTT.

V is TRBV7-9 and J is TRBJ1-5; weak D call: TRBD1 (5 bases). The V end was cut by 4 bases, the J end by 3 bases, with 10 bases between. From germline, CDR1 is SEHNR and CDR2 FQNEAQ (reference sequence). The CDR3 sequence is 14 residues long. The CDR3 here is CASSSTDLNQPQHF. The CDR3 nucleotides are TGTGCCAGCAGCTCGACAGATCTCAATCAGCCCCAGCATTTT.

This rearrangement joins TRBV6-5 to TRBJ2-1; the D gene is possibly TRBD2 (7 bases). CDR1 and CDR2 from the germline V gene are MNHEY and SVGAGI. The CDR3 consists of 14 residues. The ends were cut back, 2 bases at V and 8 bases at J, with 13 bases in the middle. This chain's CDR3 is CASSYEGGHDEQFF. CDR3 DNA: TGTGCCAGCAGTTACGAGGGGGGGCACGATGAGCAGTTCTTC.

The V gene is TRBV12-5, the J gene TRBJ1-3; D is possibly TRBD1 (6 bases). Trimming left V 8 bases short and J 4 bases short, with 21 bases between. Germline V gene sequence: CDR1 LGHNT, CDR2 FRNRAP. The CDR3 covers 16 residues. Here the CDR3 reads CASTRGWGAKGNTIYF. CDR3 bases: TGTGCTAGTACCAGGGGCTGGGGGGCTAAAGGAAACACCATATATTTT.

This chain uses TRBV29-1 with TRBJ1-1, with a possible D match to TRBD1 (5 bases). The CDR3 extends over 15 amino acids. V was clipped by 4 bases and J by 4 bases, with 19 bases between them. Germline V gene data show CDR1 as SQVTM and CDR2 as ANQGSEA. The CDR3 loop is CSVASYGGRTTEAFF. For the CDR3, the DNA is TGCAGCGTTGCTAGTTATGGGGGGAGGACCACTGAAGCTTTCTTT.

The chain has TRBV11-2 and TRBJ2-1; 8 bases map to TRBD1. Unmatched junction bases numbered 7, after V lost 5 bases and J lost 1 base. Germline V lookup: CDR1 SGHAT, CDR2 FQNNGV. This CDR3 spans 16 amino acids. This chain's CDR3 is CASSPRTGPSYNEQFF. In nucleotides, the CDR3 is TGTGCCAGCAGCCCCCGGACAGGGCCTTCCTACAATGAGCAGTTCTTC.

The sample holds a few counts of this clone. The chain has TRBV13 and TRBJ1-2; D call uncertain. V gave up 0 bases and J gave up 0 bases, with 11 bases separating them. This CDR3 has 16 amino acids. CDR1 is PRHDT, CDR2 FYEKMQ, per germline (reference sequence). Here the CDR3 reads CASSLGGSVTNYGYTF. CDR3 bases: TGTGCCAGCAGCTTAGGCGGGTCAGTTACTAACTATGGCTACACCTTC.

The chain combines TRBV29-1 with TRBJ2-3, with D maybe TRBD1 (6 bases). The CDR3 runs 12 residues. V was trimmed by 7 bases and J by 1 base, leaving 9 bases between them. Germline CDR1 reads SQVTM; CDR2 reads ANQGSEA. The chain's CDR3 is CSAPGGTDTQYF. The CDR3 nucleotides read TGCAGCGCCCCAGGGGGCACAGATACGCAGTATTTT.

The rearrangement uses TRBV5-1 and TRBJ2-7; D gene unclear. The CDR3 has 13 amino acids. Germline lookup yields CDR1 SGHRS and CDR2 YFSETQ. Trimming removed 4 bases at V and 1 base at J, with 9 bases between. CDR3 DNA sequence: TGCGCCAGCAGCGACGGAACTTCCTACGAGCAGTACTTC. Translated: CASSDGTSYEQYF.

The genes are TRBV19 and TRBJ2-7; 8 nucleotides agree with TRBD1. The germline V gene has CDR1 LNHDA and CDR2 SQIVND (reference sequence). With V trimmed by 4 bases and J by 3 bases, 8 bases remained unmatched. This CDR3 region has 15 residues. This chain's CDR3 is CASSKTVGQDYEQYF. For the CDR3, the DNA is TGTGCCAGTAGTAAGACAGTGGGACAGGACTACGAGCAGTACTTC.

Only one count was recorded for this clone. The V gene is TRBV7-8, the J gene TRBJ1-2, with a weak D call TRBD1 (5 bases). The CDR3 contains 13 residues. V was shortened by 5 bases and J by 7 bases, with 14 bases between the two germline ends. CDR1 is SGHVS, CDR2 FQNEAQ, per germline. The CDR3 DNA sequence: TGTGCCAGCAGCACCGGGACCCCACTTGGCTACACCTTC. Translated: CASSTGTPLGYTF.